This T cell receptor beta chain was captured by sequencing in a study of shared clonotypes between healthy human individuals. Whole-study context: Three plates each covered CD4 naive and memory; CD8 naive two, CD8 memory one.

The protocol was immunoSEQ multiplex PCR, while the TCRdb copy is restricted to in-frame clones and leaves out a portion. Among hundreds of thousands of clones, approximately 96% were seen once, and the ten largest hold roughly 0.12%. CD45RO-negative, CCR7-selected cells formed the naive CD8 fraction, which excluded terminally differentiated effector memory CD45RA+ cells. Germline V lookup: CDR1 SNHLY, CDR2 FYNNEI. This CDR3 is built from 13 residues. V was pared by 3 bases and J by 9 bases, with 12 bases between. This receptor was obtained from a woman in her twenties or thirties in good health. The material sequenced was naive CD8+ T cells sorted from blood. The chain couples TRBV2 to TRBJ2-1, with D unresolved. The CDR3 reads CASSDAVLAEQFF. The CDR3 region has the DNA TGTGCCAGCAGTGATGCGGTTTTGGCTGAGCAGTTCTTC.